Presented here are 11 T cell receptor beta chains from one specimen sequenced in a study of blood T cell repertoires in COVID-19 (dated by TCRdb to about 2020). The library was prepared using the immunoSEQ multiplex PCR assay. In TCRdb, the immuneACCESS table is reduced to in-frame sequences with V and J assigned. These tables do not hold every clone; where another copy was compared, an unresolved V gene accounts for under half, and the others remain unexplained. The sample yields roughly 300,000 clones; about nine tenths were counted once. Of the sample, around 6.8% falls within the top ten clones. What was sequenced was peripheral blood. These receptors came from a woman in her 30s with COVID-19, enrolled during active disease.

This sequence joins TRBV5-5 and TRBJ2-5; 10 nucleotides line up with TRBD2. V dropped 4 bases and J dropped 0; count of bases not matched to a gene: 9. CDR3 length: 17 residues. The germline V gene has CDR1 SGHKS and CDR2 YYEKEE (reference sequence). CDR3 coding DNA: TGTGCCAGCAGCGAGGGGGTGCTAGCGGGAGACCAAGAGACCCAGTACTTC. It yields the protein CASSEGVLAGDQETQYF.

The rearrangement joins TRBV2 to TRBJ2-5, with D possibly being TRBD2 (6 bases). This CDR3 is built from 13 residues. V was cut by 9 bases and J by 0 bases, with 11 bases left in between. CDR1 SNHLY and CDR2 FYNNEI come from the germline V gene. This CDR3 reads CASNRDYQETQYF. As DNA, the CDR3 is TGTGCCAGTAACCGGGACTACCAAGAGACCCAGTACTTC.

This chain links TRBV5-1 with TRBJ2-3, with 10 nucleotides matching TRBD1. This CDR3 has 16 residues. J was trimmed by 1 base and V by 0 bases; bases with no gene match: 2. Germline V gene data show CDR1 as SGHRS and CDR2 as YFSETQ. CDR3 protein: CASSLDGTGGTDTQYF. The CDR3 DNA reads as TGCGCCAGCAGCTTGGACGGGACAGGGGGCACAGATACGCAGTATTTT.

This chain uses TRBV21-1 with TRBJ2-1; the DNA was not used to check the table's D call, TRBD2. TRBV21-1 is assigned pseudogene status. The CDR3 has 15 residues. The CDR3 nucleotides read TGTGCCAGCAGCACCACCGGGACTGGGGACCTAGAGCAGTTCTTC. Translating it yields CASSTTGTGDLEQFF.

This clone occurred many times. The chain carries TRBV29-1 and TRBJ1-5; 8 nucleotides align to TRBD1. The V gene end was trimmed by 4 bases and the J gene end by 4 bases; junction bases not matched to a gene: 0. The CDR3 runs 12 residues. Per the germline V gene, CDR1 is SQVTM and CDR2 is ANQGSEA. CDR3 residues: CSVGTGNQPQHF. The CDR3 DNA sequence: TGCAGCGTTGGGACAGGGAATCAGCCCCAGCATTTT. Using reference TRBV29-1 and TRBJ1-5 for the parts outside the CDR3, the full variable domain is SAVISQKPSRDICQRGTSLTIQCQVDSQVTMMFWYRQQPGQSLTLIATANQGSEATYESGFVIDKFPISRPNLTFSTLTVSNMSPEDSSIYLCSVGTGNQPQHFGDGTRLSIL.

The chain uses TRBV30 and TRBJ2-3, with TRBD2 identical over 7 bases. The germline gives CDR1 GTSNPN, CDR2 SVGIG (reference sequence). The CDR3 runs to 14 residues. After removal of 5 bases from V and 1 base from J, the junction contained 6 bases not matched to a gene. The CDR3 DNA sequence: TGTGCCTGGTCTCGCGGGGGACGCACAGATACGCAGTATTTT. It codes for CAWSRGGRTDTQYF.

The CDR3 region is CSTRGRRADTQYF. The CDR3 coding sequence is TGTTCGACCAGGGGGCGGCGGGCAGATACGCAGTATTTT. This chain joins TRBV7-9 and TRBJ2-3; 8 nucleotides match TRBD1. Germline assignment: CDR1 SEHNR and CDR2 FQNEAQ (reference sequence). The CDR3 length is 13 residues.

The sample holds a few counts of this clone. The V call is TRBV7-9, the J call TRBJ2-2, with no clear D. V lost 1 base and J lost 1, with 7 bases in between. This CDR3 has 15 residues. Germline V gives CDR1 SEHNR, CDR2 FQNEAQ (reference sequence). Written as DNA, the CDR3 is TGTGCCAGCAGCTTAGACCTAATGAACACCGGGGAGCTGTTTTTT. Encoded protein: CASSLDLMNTGELFF.

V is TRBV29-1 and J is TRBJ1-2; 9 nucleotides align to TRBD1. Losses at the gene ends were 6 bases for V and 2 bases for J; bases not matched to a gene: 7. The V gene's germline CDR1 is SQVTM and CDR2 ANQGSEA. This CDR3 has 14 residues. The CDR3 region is CSVRPGTGNYGYTF. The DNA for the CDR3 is TGCAGCGTCCGTCCCGGGACAGGGAACTATGGCTACACCTTC.

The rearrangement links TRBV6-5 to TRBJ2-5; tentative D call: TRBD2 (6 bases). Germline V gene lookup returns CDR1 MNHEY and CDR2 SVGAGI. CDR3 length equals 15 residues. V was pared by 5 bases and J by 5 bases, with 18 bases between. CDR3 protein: CASSTRRGRDETQYF. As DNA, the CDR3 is TGTGCCAGCAGTACCCGGAGGGGAAGGGATGAGACCCAGTACTTC.

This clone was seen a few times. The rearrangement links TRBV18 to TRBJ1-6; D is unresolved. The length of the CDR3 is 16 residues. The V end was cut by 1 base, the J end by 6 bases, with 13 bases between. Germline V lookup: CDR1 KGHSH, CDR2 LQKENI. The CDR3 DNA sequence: TGTGCCAGCTCACCACGCCCCAGAGGAGGTAATTCACCCCTCCACTTT. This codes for CASSPRPRGGNSPLHF.